Sequencing of this T cell receptor (beta chain) was carried out in a study of T cells in Graves' hyperthyroidism and ophthalmopathy. This clonotype has a count of ten or more. V shed 0 bases and J shed 2 bases, with 4 bases lying between them. CDR1 and CDR2 (germline): LGHDT, YNNKEL (reference sequence). This CDR3 region has 13 residues. TCR beta CDR3 regions were amplified from RNA transcripts. A set of HTBI primers served as the primers for a first-round RT-PCR of the TCR CDR3. One entry per CDR3 protein results from TCRdb running MiXCR on the multiplex PCR reads. This sample yields 300,000 to 450,000 distinct CDR3 sequences, of which roughly 15% are seen a single time; 15% to 20% belongs to the top ten.

Sequenced: blood. V usage is TRBV3-1 and J usage is TRBJ1-1, with D unresolved. The clonotype was recovered from a woman in her 30s with Graves' ophthalmopathy. CDR3 sequence (DNA): TGTGCCAGCAGCCAAGATCACAACACTGAAGCTTTCTTT. Translating it yields CASSQDHNTEAFF.